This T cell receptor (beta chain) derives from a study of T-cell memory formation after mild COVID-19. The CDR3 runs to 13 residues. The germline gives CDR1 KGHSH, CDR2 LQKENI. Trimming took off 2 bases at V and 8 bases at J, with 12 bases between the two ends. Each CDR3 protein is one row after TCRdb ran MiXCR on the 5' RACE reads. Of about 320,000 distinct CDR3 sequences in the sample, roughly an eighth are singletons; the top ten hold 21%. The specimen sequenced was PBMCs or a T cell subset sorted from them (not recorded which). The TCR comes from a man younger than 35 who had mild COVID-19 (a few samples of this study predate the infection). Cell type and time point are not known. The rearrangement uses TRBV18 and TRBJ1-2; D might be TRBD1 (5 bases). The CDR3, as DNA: TGTGCCAGCTCACCATATGAGGGGCTGGGCTACACCTTC. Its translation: CASSPYEGLGYTF.